This T cell receptor (beta chain) was found in a study of blood T cell repertoires in COVID-19 (dated by TCRdb to about 2020). Background for the entire study: Samples covering the acute and convalescent phases of COVID-19 were provided by collaborators in the United States, Italy and Spain. The prospective study material was composed of cDNA or gDNA derived from T cells, B-cell-depleted T cells, or PBMCs. The dataset comprised deeply sampled blood TCRbeta repertoires from subjects exposed to, actively infected with, or recovered from COVID-19. The repertoires were released in a freely available public database intended as a resource for research on the immune response to SARS-CoV-2. The samples were drawn from the first 160 participants of the ongoing ImmuneRACE study and from more than 1,000 subjects provided by 6 global collaborators. A de-identified subject ID, COVID-19 status, age in years and sex were almost always included in the sample metadata. Where available, HLA class I and class II types were taken from metadata supplied by the sample provider and were not determined by assay-based typing. General study outcomes and caveats: The amount of clinical and demographic metadata varied by source and participant and was provided uncurated.

At the junction V is shortened by 10 bases and J by 4 bases; bases outside the gene matches: 8. The CDR3 numbers 13 residues from cysteine through phenylalanine. CDR3 DNA is the only sequence kept; it has 39 bases, read in frame from the first base. CDR1 and CDR2, per the germline V gene, are ENHRY and SYGVKD. Worth noting for this clone: There is no known antigen for this receptor. Per-base quality was not reported, and no clone a single base away is much larger than it.

The immunoSEQ Assay, a bias-controlled multiplex PCR, was used to amplify TCRbeta CDR3 regions from genomic DNA. Under the source paper's analysis protocol: The number of nucleated cells in each sample was estimated by amplification of reference gene primers within the assay. To quantify the absolute abundance of each unique TCRbeta CDR3 rearrangement, sequence reads were collapsed and filtered. For each sample, productive Simpson clonality was calculated by taking the square root of Simpson's diversity index across productive rearrangements. TCRdb took over this immuneACCESS table, retaining in-frame rearrangements with V and J assigned. Such tables are incomplete; in checked studies, under half of the missing clones stem from an unresolved V gene, and the remainder is unexplained. That table supplies the V and J calls and clone size; D and trimming were determined from the DNA. The sample data list about 87,000 clones, and around four fifths of these were observed just once. Roughly 2.1% of the sample goes to the ten largest clones.

Collaborating institutions collected whole blood in K2EDTA tubes following their own protocols. For TCRbeta analysis, collaborator samples were shipped as frozen whole blood, as isolated PBMCs, or as DNA extracted from either sample type. The sequence was collected from a woman aged 70-85 years with acute or convalescent COVID-19. Sequencing input: peripheral blood. The sequence links TRBV10-3 to TRBJ1-2; 8 of the junction bases match TRBD1. The CDR3 protein sequence reads: CATTPGQVYGYTF. The sequence in DNA is TGTGCCACCACTCCGGGACAGGTCTATGGCTACACCTTC.